The T cell receptor beta chain under discussion was sequenced for a study of T-cell reconstitution after alpha-beta-depleted transplantation in children. This clonotype was found many times. During its preparation, the TCRbeta library received unique molecular identifiers. TCRdb itself ran the PCR reads through MiXCR, one entry per CDR3 protein. In the table there are 640,000 or so distinct CDR3 sequences, around a sixth of which are singletons. The source material was PBMCs from the stem cell graft donor, sampled from the stem cell graft. The receptor comes from a human donor who donated a stem cell graft to a child with acute myeloid leukemia.

The CDR3 is CSARGRDSSYNEQFF. In DNA form, the CDR3 reads TGCAGTGCTAGAGGCCGGGACTCCTCCTACAATGAGCAGTTCTTC. The V call is TRBV20-1, the J call TRBJ2-1, with TRBD2 as a possible D gene (6 bases). Germline V gives CDR1 DFQATT, CDR2 SNEGSKA (reference sequence). The CDR3 covers 15 residues. V was trimmed by 1 base and J by 0 bases, leaving 10 bases between them.